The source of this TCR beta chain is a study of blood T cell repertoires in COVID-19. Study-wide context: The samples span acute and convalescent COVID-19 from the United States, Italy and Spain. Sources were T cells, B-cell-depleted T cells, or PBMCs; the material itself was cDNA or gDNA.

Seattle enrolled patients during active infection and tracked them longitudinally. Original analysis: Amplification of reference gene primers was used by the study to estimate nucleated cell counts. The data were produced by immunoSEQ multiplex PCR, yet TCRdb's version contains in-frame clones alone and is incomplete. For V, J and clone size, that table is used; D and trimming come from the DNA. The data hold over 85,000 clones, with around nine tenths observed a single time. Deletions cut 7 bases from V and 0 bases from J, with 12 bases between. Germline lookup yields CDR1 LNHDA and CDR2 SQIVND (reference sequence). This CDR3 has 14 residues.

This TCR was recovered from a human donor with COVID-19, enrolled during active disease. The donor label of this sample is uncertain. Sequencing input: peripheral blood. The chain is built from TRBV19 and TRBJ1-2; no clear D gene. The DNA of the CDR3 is TGTGCCAGTACCCTCAGTGGAGCTAACTATGGCTACACCTTC. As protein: CASTLSGANYGYTF.